What follows are 9 T cell receptor beta chains derived from one specimen sequenced in a study of T cell responses to AZD1222 COVID-19 vaccine. The protocol was immunoSEQ multiplex PCR, while the TCRdb copy is restricted to in-frame clones and leaves out a portion. The data show some 110,000 clones, with around 83% seen just once and 17% held by the top ten. Sequenced here: peripheral blood, sampled 28 days after the second AZD1222 dose. The source is an adult who received the AZD1222 COVID-19 vaccine.

This clone has just one count. The chain links TRBV6-1 to TRBJ1-4, with 8 nucleotides matching TRBD1. After removal of 1 base from V and 8 bases from J, the junction contained 6 bases not matched to a gene. Germline CDR1 is MNHNS and CDR2 is SASEGT. The CDR3 consists of 15 residues. The CDR3 protein is CASSEGTGTPEKLFF. For the CDR3, the DNA is TGTGCCAGCAGTGAAGGGACAGGGACTCCCGAAAAACTGTTTTTT.

This chain connects TRBV5-6 to TRBJ2-3, with 9 nucleotides matching TRBD1. J gave up 5 bases and V 4 bases, and 8 bases lay outside the gene matches. CDR1 is SGHDT, CDR2 YYEEEE, per germline. The CDR3 contains 15 residues. The CDR3 region has the DNA TGTGCCAGCAGCCTCACTACAGGGGGCCTAGATACGCAGTATTTT. It yields the protein CASSLTTGGLDTQYF.

The chain couples TRBV7-9 to TRBJ1-5; weak D call: TRBD1 (6 bases). This CDR3 has 14 amino acids. CDR1 is SEHNR, CDR2 FQNEAQ, per germline (reference sequence). Trimming took off 5 bases at V and 2 bases at J, with 10 bases between the two ends. This CDR3 is CASSPDRGNQPQHF. The CDR3 region has the DNA TGTGCCAGCAGCCCGGACAGAGGCAATCAGCCCCAGCATTTT.

The V gene is TRBV27, the J gene TRBJ1-2; 10 positions match TRBD1. Losses at the gene ends were 5 bases for V and 4 bases for J; bases not matched to a gene: 4. This CDR3 is 14 amino acids long. In germline, CDR1 is MNHEY, CDR2 SMNVEV (reference sequence). The CDR3 loop is CASSRQGAVYGYTF. The CDR3 DNA is TGTGCCAGCAGTAGACAGGGGGCAGTCTATGGCTACACCTTC.

The genes are TRBV23-1 and TRBJ1-5; the D gene is possibly TRBD1 (6 bases). TRBV23-1 is recorded as an ORF, its role being uncertain. The germline V and J ends were trimmed by 0 bases and 6 bases, with 15 bases remaining between them. CDR3 length: 16 amino acids. The CDR3 loop is CASSQSRRQGTQPQHF. CDR3 nucleotide sequence: TGCGCCAGCAGTCAATCGCGCAGGCAGGGGACTCAGCCCCAGCATTTT.

The chain couples TRBV7-2 to TRBJ2-5; the D gene is possibly TRBD2 (6 bases). CDR3 length equals 15 residues. Germline loops: CDR1 SGHTA, CDR2 FQGNSA. The V gene lost 5 bases and the J gene lost 5 bases, with 18 bases spanning the gap. CDR3 region: CASSPAVSGRETQYF. The CDR3, as DNA: TGTGCCAGCAGCCCCGCCGTGAGCGGGCGGGAGACCCAGTACTTC.

The chain joins TRBV6-2 or TRBV6-3 to TRBJ2-6; D unclear. The CDR3 is 16 residues long. Germline V gives CDR1 MNHEY, CDR2 SVGEGT. The germline V and J ends were trimmed by 2 bases and 0 bases, with 8 bases remaining between them. The CDR3 loop is CASSYLPGSGANVLTF. The CDR3 DNA reads TGTGCCAGCAGTTACCTGCCAGGCTCTGGGGCCAACGTCCTGACTTTC.

This clone was seen once. The genes are TRBV19 and TRBJ1-4; D call uncertain. This CDR3 region has 15 residues. Between the trimmed V and J ends, which lost 5 bases and 0 bases, there was a span of 10 bases. CDR1 LNHDA and CDR2 SQIVND come from the germline V gene (reference sequence). The CDR3 region has the DNA TGTGCCAGTAGTTCGCTCGGGGCAACTAATGAAAAACTGTTTTTT. Its translation is CASSSLGATNEKLFF.

V usage is TRBV5-1 and J usage is TRBJ1-1, with D unclear. Germline V lookup: CDR1 SGHRS, CDR2 YFSETQ. The ends were cut back, 0 bases at V and 3 bases at J, with 9 bases in the middle. The CDR3 is made up of 14 amino acids. CDR3 sequence: CASSLVMEDTEAFF. CDR3 sequence (DNA): TGCGCCAGCAGCTTGGTCATGGAGGACACTGAAGCTTTCTTT.